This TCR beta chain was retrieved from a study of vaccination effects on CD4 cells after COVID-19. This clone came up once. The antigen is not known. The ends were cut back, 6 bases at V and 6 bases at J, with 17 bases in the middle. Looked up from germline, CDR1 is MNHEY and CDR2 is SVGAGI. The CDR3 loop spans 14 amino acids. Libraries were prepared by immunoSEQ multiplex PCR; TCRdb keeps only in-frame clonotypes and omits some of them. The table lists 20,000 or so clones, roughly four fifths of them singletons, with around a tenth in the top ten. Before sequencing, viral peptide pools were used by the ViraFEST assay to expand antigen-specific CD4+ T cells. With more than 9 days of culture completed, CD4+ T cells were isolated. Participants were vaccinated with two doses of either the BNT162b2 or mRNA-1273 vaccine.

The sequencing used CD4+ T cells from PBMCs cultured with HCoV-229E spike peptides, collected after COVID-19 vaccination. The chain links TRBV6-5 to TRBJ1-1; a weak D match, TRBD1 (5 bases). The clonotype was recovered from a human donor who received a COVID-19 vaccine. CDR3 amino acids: CASRVGHPSSEAFF. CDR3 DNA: TGTGCCAGCAGGGTAGGACACCCCTCTTCTGAAGCTTTCTTT.